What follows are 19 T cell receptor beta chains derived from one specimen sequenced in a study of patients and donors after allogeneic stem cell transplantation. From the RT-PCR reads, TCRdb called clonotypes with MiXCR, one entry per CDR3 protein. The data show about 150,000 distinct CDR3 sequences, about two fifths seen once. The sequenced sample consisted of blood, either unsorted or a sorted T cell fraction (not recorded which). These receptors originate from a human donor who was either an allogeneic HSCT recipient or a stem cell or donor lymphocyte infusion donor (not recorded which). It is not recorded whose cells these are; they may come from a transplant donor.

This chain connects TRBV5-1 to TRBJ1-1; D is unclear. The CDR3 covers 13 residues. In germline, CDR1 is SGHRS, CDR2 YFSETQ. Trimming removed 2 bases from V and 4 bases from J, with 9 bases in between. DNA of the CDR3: TGCGCCAGCAGCTTATCGGGTGCCACTGAAGCTTTCTTT. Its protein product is CASSLSGATEAFF. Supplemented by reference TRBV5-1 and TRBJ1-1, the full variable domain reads KAGVTQTPRYLIKTRGQQVTLSCSPISGHRSVSWYQQTPGQGLQFLFEYFSETQRNKGNFPGRFSGRQFSNSRSEMNVSTLELGDSALYLCASSLSGATEAFFGQGTRLTVV.

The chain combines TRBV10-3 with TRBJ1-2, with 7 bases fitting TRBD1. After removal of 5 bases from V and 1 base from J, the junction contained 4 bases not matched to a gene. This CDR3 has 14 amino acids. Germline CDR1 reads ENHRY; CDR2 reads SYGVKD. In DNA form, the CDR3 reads TGTGCCATCAGTCGGGACAGTATTAACTATGGCTACACCTTC. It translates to CAISRDSINYGYTF.

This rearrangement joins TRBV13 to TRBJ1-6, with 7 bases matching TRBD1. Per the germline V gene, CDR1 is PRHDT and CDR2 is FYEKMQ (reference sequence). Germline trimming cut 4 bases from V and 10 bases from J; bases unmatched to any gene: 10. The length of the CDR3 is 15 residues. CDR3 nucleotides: TGTGCCAGCAGCTCTAAGACAGGGTACGACTCACCCCTCCACTTT. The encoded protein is CASSSKTGYDSPLHF.

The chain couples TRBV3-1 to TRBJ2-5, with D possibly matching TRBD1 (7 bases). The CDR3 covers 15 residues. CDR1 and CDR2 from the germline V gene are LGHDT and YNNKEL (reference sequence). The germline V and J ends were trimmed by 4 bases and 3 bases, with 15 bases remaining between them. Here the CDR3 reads CASSRPTGEEETQYF. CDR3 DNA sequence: TGTGCCAGCAGCCGCCCCACAGGGGAGGAAGAGACCCAGTACTTC.

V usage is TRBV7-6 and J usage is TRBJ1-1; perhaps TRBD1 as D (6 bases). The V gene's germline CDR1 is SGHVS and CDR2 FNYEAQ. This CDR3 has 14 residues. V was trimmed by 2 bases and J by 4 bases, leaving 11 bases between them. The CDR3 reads CASSLQGPGTEAFF. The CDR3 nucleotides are TGTGCCAGCAGCTTACAGGGGCCGGGCACTGAAGCTTTCTTT. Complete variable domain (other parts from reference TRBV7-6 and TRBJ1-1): GAGVSQSPRYKVTKRGQDVALRCDPISGHVSLYWYRQALGQGPEFLTYFNYEAQQDKSGLPNDRFSAERPEGSISTLTIQRTEQRDSAMYRCASSLQGPGTEAFFGQGTRLTVV.

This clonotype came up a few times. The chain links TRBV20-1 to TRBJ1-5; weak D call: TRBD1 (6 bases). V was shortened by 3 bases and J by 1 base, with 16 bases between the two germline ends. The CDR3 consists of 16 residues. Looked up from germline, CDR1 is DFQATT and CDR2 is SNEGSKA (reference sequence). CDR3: CSARLGGRGSNQPQHF. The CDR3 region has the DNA TGCAGTGCTAGGCTCGGGGGGCGCGGGAGCAATCAGCCCCAGCATTTT.

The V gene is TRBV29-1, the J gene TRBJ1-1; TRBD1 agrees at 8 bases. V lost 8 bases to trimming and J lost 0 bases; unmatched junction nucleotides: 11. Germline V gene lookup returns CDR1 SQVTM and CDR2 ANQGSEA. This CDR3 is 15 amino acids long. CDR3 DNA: TGCAGCATGGCAGGGGGCTTATCAATGAACACTGAAGCTTTCTTT. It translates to CSMAGGLSMNTEAFF.

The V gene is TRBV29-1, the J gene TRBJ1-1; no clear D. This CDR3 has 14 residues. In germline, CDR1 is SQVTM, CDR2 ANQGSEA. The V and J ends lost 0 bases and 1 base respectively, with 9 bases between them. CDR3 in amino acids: CSVEDPTRNTEAFF. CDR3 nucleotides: TGCAGCGTTGAAGATCCCACGAGGAACACTGAAGCTTTCTTT.

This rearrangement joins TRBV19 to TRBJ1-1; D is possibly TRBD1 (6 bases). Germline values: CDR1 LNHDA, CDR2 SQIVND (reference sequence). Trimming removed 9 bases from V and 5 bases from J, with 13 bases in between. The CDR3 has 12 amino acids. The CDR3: CARSGAVTEAFF. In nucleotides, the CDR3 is TGTGCCAGATCAGGGGCGGTTACTGAAGCTTTCTTT. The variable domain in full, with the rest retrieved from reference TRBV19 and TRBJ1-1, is DGGITQSPKYLFRKEGQNVTLSCEQNLNHDAMYWYRQDPGQGLRLIYYSQIVNDFQKGDIAEGYSVSREKKESFPLTVTSAQKNPTAFYLCARSGAVTEAFFGQGTRLTVV.

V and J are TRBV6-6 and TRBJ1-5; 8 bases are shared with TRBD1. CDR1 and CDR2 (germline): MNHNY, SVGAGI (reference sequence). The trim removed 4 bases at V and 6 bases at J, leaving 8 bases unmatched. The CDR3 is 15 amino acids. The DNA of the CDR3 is TGTGCCAGCAGTTCGACAGGGGCGGTGAGTCAGCCCCAGCATTTT. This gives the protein CASSSTGAVSQPQHF.

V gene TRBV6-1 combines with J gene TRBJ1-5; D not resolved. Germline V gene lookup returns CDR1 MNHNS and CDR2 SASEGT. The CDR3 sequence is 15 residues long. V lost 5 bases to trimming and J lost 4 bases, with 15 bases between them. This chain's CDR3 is CASSPEGGGNQPQHF. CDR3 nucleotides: TGTGCCAGCAGTCCTGAGGGTGGTGGAAATCAGCCCCAGCATTTT.

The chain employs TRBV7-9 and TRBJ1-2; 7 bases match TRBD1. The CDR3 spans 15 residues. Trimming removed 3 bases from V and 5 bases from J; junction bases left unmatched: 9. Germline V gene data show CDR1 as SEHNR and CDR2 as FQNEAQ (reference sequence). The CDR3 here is CASSLGTDSFYGYTF. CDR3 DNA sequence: TGTGCCAGCAGCTTGGGGACAGACTCCTTTTATGGCTACACCTTC.

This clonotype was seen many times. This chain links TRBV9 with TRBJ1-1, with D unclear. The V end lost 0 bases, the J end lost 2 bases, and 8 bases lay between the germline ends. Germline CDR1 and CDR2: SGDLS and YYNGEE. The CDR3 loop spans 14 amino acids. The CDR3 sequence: CASSVEGTNTEAFF. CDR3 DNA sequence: TGTGCCAGCAGCGTAGAGGGTACTAACACTGAAGCTTTCTTT.

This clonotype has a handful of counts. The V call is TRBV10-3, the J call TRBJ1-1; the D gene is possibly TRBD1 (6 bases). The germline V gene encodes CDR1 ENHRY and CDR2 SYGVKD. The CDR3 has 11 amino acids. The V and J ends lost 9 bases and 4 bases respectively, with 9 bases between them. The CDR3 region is CAIQGGTEAFF. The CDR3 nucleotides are TGTGCCATTCAAGGGGGCACTGAAGCTTTCTTT.

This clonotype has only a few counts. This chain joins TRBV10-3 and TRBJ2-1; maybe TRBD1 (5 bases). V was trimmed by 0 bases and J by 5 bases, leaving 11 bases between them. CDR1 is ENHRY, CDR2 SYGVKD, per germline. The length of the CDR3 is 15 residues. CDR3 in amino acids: CAISESVRADNEQFF. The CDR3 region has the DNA TGTGCCATCAGTGAGTCAGTCAGGGCGGACAATGAGCAGTTCTTC.

Written as DNA, the CDR3 is TGCAGTGCTAGAGATTTAGGCCCTCAAACTGGAGATACGCAGTATTTT. Amino acid sequence: CSARDLGPQTGDTQYF. The gene calls are TRBV20-1 and TRBJ2-3; D is uncertain. CDR1 is DFQATT and CDR2 is SNEGSKA in the germline V gene (reference sequence). CDR3 length: 16 residues. Deletions cut 0 bases from V and 5 bases from J, with 18 bases between.

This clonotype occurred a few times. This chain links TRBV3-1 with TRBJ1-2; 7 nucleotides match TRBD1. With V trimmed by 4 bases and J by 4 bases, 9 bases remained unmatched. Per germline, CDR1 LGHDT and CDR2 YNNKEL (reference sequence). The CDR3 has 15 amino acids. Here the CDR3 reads CASSLAVQGPYGYTF. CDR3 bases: TGTGCCAGCAGCCTGGCCGTACAGGGGCCCTATGGCTACACCTTC. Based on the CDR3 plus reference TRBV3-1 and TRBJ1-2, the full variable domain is DTAVSQTPKYLVTQMGNDKSIKCEQNLGHDTMYWYKQDSKKFLKIMFSYNNKELIINETVPNRFSPKSPDKAHLNLHINSLELGDSAVYFCASSLAVQGPYGYTFGSGTRLTVV.

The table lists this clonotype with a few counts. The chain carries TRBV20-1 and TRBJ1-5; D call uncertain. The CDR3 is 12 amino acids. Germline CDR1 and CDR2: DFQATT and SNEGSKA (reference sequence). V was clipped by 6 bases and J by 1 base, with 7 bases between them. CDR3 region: CSALPSNQPQHF. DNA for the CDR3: TGCAGTGCCCTCCCAAGCAATCAGCCCCAGCATTTT.

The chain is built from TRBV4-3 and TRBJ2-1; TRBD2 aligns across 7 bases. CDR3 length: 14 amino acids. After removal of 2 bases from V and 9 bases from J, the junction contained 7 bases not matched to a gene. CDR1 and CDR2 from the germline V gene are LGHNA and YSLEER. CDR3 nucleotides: TGCGCCAGCAGCCAATCCCGGGGGGTGGGTGAGCAGTTCTTC. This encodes CASSQSRGVGEQFF.